This TCR beta chain was captured by sequencing in a study of read filtering for tumor transcriptome and immune sequencing. About the study: After DNase treatment, RNA was made into whole-transcriptome libraries. Findings and caveats of the study: RNA-seq captured clonotypes less deeply and reliably than IR-seq. About 77% of IR-seq clonotypes had a single read, yet these held roughly 3.7% of reads.

Molecular barcoded adaptors covering alpha/delta and beta/gamma chains were used on approximately 440 ng RNA. TCRdb itself ran the reads through MiXCR, one entry per CDR3 protein. The sample gives 120,000 or so distinct CDR3 sequences, 10% to 15% of which show up once; approximately 10% is in the top ten. This clonotype was counted at least ten times. Its antigen is as yet unknown. At the time of active disease, bone marrow was collected from every patient. Sequencing used a population of CD138-negative cells sorted from bone marrow. This sequence originates from a donor aged 40 or over with multiple myeloma.

The CDR3 sequence is CASSPQRESYNEQFF. The CDR3, as DNA: TGTGCCAGCAGCCCTCAGCGGGAATCTTACAATGAGCAGTTCTTC. J is TRBJ2-1 and V is TRBV7-8, with TRBD2 matching over 7 bases. This CDR3 spans 15 amino acids. Losses at the gene ends were 5 bases for V and 4 bases for J; bases not matched to a gene: 8. Germline-derived CDR1 and CDR2 are SGHVS and FQNEAQ.